Listed below are T cell receptor beta chains from one sample, sequenced in a study of blood T cell repertoires in COVID-19. Data came from immunoSEQ multiplex PCR; TCRdb stores just in-frame clones and leaves some out. The data contain fewer than 200,000 clones, around 83% of them singletons. Sequencing was done on a sample of peripheral blood. All receptors come from a woman aged 55-69 years with acute or convalescent COVID-19. Both conserved end residues are part of each CDR3. Each record gives: D gene, V gene, clone size, J gene, CDR3 protein, CDR3 DNA. A D gene is named only where the DNA matches it firmly. The size field is filled for only some rows; it gives once, few, many or a size class.

NA	TRBV6-5	NA	TRBJ1-2	CASSYGAFYGYTF	TGTGCCAGCAGTTACGGGGCTTTCTATGGCTACACCTTC
NA	TRBV5-5	NA	TRBJ1-1	CASSFMTGSYTEAFF	TGTGCCAGCAGCTTTATGACAGGATCATACACTGAAGCTTTCTTT
TRBD2	TRBV15	NA	TRBJ2-1	CATSRDKGGLAGVNEQFF	TGTGCCACCAGCAGAGATAAGGGGGGGCTAGCGGGAGTCAATGAGCAGTTCTTC
NA	TRBV7-3	NA	TRBJ1-1	CASSLNWGDTEAFF	TGTGCCAGCAGCTTAAATTGGGGAGACACTGAAGCTTTCTTT
TRBD2	TRBV7-6	NA	TRBJ2-1	CASSSRGHGSGRADEQFF	TGTGCCAGCAGCTCCAGGGGGCATGGTAGCGGGAGGGCGGATGAGCAGTTCTTC
NA	TRBV7-9	NA	TRBJ1-2	CASSLISTVYGYTF	TGTGCCAGCAGCTTAATCTCGACAGTCTATGGCTACACCTTC
TRBD1	TRBV5-4	NA	TRBJ2-1	CASSLTGDPNNEQFF	TGTGCCAGCAGCTTGACAGGGGATCCGAACAATGAGCAGTTCTTC
NA	TRBV5-1	NA	TRBJ1-1	CASSLALVANTEAFF	TGCGCCAGCAGCTTGGCCTTAGTAGCGAACACTGAAGCTTTCTTT
TRBD1	TRBV6-5	NA	TRBJ1-1	CASKLGQGNTEAFF	TGTGCCAGCAAATTGGGACAGGGGAACACTGAAGCTTTCTTT
NA	TRBV6-6	NA	TRBJ1-4	CASRNRNEKLFF	TGTGCCAGCAGAAACAGGAATGAAAAACTGTTTTTT
NA	TRBV3-1/TRBV3-2	once	TRBJ1-5	CASSQGQHNQPQHF	TGTGCCAGCAGCCAAGGACAGCACAATCAGCCCCAGCATTTT
TRBD1	TRBV28	NA	TRBJ1-2	CASTAGTGPYGYTF	TGTGCCAGCACTGCCGGGACAGGGCCTTATGGCTACACCTTC
TRBD1	TRBV18	once	TRBJ1-2	CASSPGQGNNYGYTF	TGTGCCAGCTCACCGGGACAGGGGAATAACTATGGCTACACCTTC
NA	TRBV3-1/TRBV3-2	NA	TRBJ1-2	CASSFSGGPGYTF	TGTGCCAGCAGCTTCAGCGGGGGGCCTGGCTACACCTTC
NA	TRBV7-6	NA	TRBJ1-5	CASSSLIGPVTNQPQHF	TGTGCCAGCAGCTCCCTAATTGGGCCGGTAACTAATCAGCCCCAGCATTTT
TRBD2	TRBV5-1	NA	TRBJ2-3	CASSFLAGGPTDTQYF	TGCGCCAGCAGCTTCCTAGCGGGAGGGCCTACAGATACGCAGTATTTT
TRBD2	TRBV3-1/TRBV3-2	NA	TRBJ2-3	CASSQDPTSGRAVTDTQYF	TGTGCCAGCAGCCAAGATCCGACTAGCGGGAGGGCCGTCACAGATACGCAGTATTTT
NA	TRBV6-5	few	TRBJ2-1	CASSRGTESYNEQFF	TGTGCCAGCTCACGCGGGACAGAATCCTACAATGAGCAGTTCTTC
NA	TRBV9	once	TRBJ2-4	CASSVDIGLAANIQYF	TGTGCCAGCAGCGTAGATATAGGGCTAGCTGCAAACATTCAGTACTTC
NA	TRBV19	NA	TRBJ2-7	CAITPGSPSYEQYF	TGTGCCATCACCCCGGGGAGCCCCTCCTACGAGCAGTACTTC
NA	TRBV19	NA	TRBJ1-1	CASSIPGGLTEAFF	TGTGCCAGTAGTATACCGGGGGGGCTCACTGAAGCTTTCTTT
TRBD1	TRBV6-5	NA	TRBJ2-7	CASSYGDSSYEQYF	TGTGCCAGCAGTTACGGGGACAGCTCCTACGAGCAGTACTTC
TRBD1	TRBV11-2	NA	TRBJ1-2	CASSARDRYGYTF	TGTGCCAGCAGCGCGCGGGACAGATATGGCTACACCTTC
NA	TRBV5-1	few	TRBJ1-6	CASSATGKGDNSPLHF	TGCGCCAGCAGCGCCACAGGGAAGGGAGATAATTCACCCCTCCACTTT
TRBD1	TRBV5-1	NA	TRBJ1-1	CASSRDRSLMNTEAFF	TGCGCCAGCAGCAGGGACAGATCCCTCATGAACACTGAAGCTTTCTTT
NA	TRBV10-3	NA	TRBJ1-2	CAISDPEGGTYGYTF	TGTGCCATCAGTGACCCAGAGGGGGGGACGTATGGCTACACCTTC
NA	TRBV27	NA	TRBJ1-2	CASSLTGSNYGYTF	TGTGCCAGCAGTTTGACAGGTTCTAACTATGGCTACACCTTC
TRBD2	TRBV24-1	NA	TRBJ2-3	CATSARLAGGLNTQYF	TGTGCCACCAGTGCGAGACTAGCGGGAGGATTAAATACGCAGTATTTT
NA	TRBV10-2	NA	TRBJ1-2	CASSESILGHSGYTF	TGCGCCAGCAGTGAGTCGATCTTGGGACATTCTGGCTACACCTTC
NA	TRBV2	NA	TRBJ1-1	CASSLPGFQNTEAFF	TGTGCCAGCAGCCTACCAGGTTTCCAGAACACTGAAGCTTTCTTT
NA	TRBV6-5	NA	TRBJ1-2	CASSYSGTKDGYTF	TGTGCCAGCAGTTACTCTGGGACAAAGGATGGCTACACCTTC
NA	TRBV2	NA	TRBJ2-1	CASSDRVYEQFF	TGTGCCAGCAGTGATAGAGTCTATGAGCAGTTCTTC
NA	TRBV18	NA	TRBJ2-3	CASSPSVLSTDTQYF	TGTGCCAGCTCACCGAGCGTCCTTAGCACAGATACGCAGTATTTT
NA	TRBV27	NA	TRBJ2-2	CASSLLFLTGELFF	TGTGCCAGCAGTTTACTCTTCCTTACCGGGGAGCTGTTTTTT
TRBD1	TRBV11-3	NA	TRBJ2-5	CASRRGDRGQETQYF	TGTGCCAGCCGTAGGGGGGACAGGGGGCAAGAGACCCAGTACTTC
TRBD1	TRBV29-1	NA	TRBJ1-4	CSASGGSEKLFF	TGCAGCGCCTCAGGGGGGAGTGAAAAACTGTTTTTT
NA	TRBV10-2	NA	TRBJ1-3	CASSESGRSGNTIYF	TGCGCCAGCAGTGAGTCCGGTCGCTCTGGAAACACCATATATTTT
TRBD1	TRBV28	NA	TRBJ1-1	CASSYLDRGNEAFF	TGTGCCAGCAGTTACCTGGACAGGGGGAATGAAGCTTTCTTT
NA	TRBV9	NA	TRBJ2-1	CASSVATYNEQFF	TGTGCCAGCAGCGTAGCAACCTACAATGAGCAGTTCTTC
NA	TRBV27	NA	TRBJ2-3	CASSWRGTDTQYF	TGTGCCAGCAGTTGGAGGGGCACAGATACGCAGTATTTT
TRBD1	TRBV6-5	NA	TRBJ1-4	CASTLDRGREKLFF	TGTGCCAGCACCCTAGACAGGGGGCGAGAAAAACTGTTTTTT
NA	TRBV7-3	NA	TRBJ1-2	CASSLGGADGYTF	TGTGCCAGCAGCTTAGGGGGCGCAGATGGCTACACCTTC
NA	TRBV6-1	NA	TRBJ2-7	CASSETTYEQYF	TGTGCCAGCAGTGAGACAACCTACGAGCAGTACTTC
TRBD2	TRBV5-1	NA	TRBJ2-1	CASSLRRSGAYNEQFF	TGCGCCAGCAGCTTGCGAAGGAGCGGGGCTTACAATGAGCAGTTCTTC
NA	TRBV6-2/TRBV6-3	NA	TRBJ1-1	CASSYVPRTEAFF	TGTGCCAGCAGTTACGTCCCCCGTACTGAAGCTTTCTTT
NA	TRBV9	NA	TRBJ2-6	CASSVDIVSHWANVLTF	TGTGCCAGCAGTGTCGACATTGTTTCACACTGGGCCAACGTCCTGACTTTC
TRBD1	TRBV7-7	NA	TRBJ2-7	CASSLDRGEEQYF	TGTGCTAGCAGCTTAGACAGGGGCGAAGAGCAGTACTTC
TRBD1	TRBV30	NA	TRBJ1-3	CAQRTGSGNTIYF	TGTGCCCAACGGACAGGCTCTGGAAACACCATATATTTT
NA	TRBV2	NA	TRBJ2-5	CASMSGVRETQYF	TGTGCCAGCATGTCAGGGGTGAGGGAGACCCAGTACTTC
TRBD1	TRBV29-1	NA	TRBJ1-1	CSADRGNTEAFF	TGCAGCGCAGACAGGGGGAACACTGAAGCTTTCTTT
TRBD1	TRBV2	NA	TRBJ1-3	CASGQGASSGNTIYF	TGTGCCAGCGGACAGGGGGCATCTTCTGGAAACACCATATATTTT
TRBD2	TRBV9	NA	TRBJ2-1	CASSGRGLAETNEQFF	TGTGCCAGCAGCGGTCGGGGACTAGCGGAGACTAATGAGCAGTTCTTC
TRBD2	TRBV5-5	NA	TRBJ2-5	CASSWGLAVQETQYF	TGTGCCAGCAGCTGGGGACTAGCGGTCCAAGAGACCCAGTACTTC
TRBD1	TRBV27	NA	TRBJ2-7	CASSTSGTGVVYF	TGTGCCAGCAGTACCTCCGGGACAGGGGTCGTATACTTC
NA	TRBV12-3/TRBV12-4	NA	TRBJ2-7	CASSLQGGYEQYF	TGTGCCAGCAGTTTACAGGGCGGCTACGAGCAGTACTTC
NA	TRBV14	NA	TRBJ1-1	CASSQVTGLNTEAFF	TGTGCCAGCAGCCAGGTAACAGGCTTGAACACTGAAGCTTTCTTT
NA	TRBV29-1	NA	TRBJ1-5	CSVEGGANQPQHF	TGCAGCGTTGAAGGTGGTGCGAATCAGCCCCAGCATTTT
NA	TRBV24-1	few	TRBJ1-4	CATSGGVGEKLFF	TGTGCCACCAGTGGAGGAGTCGGGGAAAAACTGTTTTTT
TRBD2	TRBV10-1	once	TRBJ2-1	CASSPTGTSINEQFF	TGCGCCAGCAGTCCGACCGGGACTAGCATCAATGAGCAGTTCTTC